This TCR beta chain was recovered during a study of radiotherapy plus CTLA-4 blockade in lung cancer. Clones were read by immunoSEQ multiplex PCR, and TCRdb kept only the in-frame ones, dropping some. This table holds about 60,000 clones, 77% found once. In the case of this clone: What it binds is unknown.

General study results and limits: In blood, tumor-derived TCR clones expanded after radiotherapy plus ipilimumab.

The sequence derives from a human donor with non-small cell lung cancer who had a partial response to radiotherapy plus ipilimumab. The sample in question was peripheral blood, obtained from a patient treated with radiotherapy plus ipilimumab.

The CDR3 DNA reads as TGCAGCGTCGCTCCGGGACAGTCTAACTATGGCTACACCTTC. Amino acid sequence: CSVAPGQSNYGYTF. V usage is TRBV29-1 and J usage is TRBJ1-2; TRBD1 aligns across 7 bases. This CDR3 spans 14 amino acids. V trimming: 6 bases; J trimming: 0 bases; junction bases outside the gene matches: 7. CDR1 and CDR2 (germline): SQVTM, ANQGSEA.